This TCR beta chain was sequenced in a study of OX40 agonist ivuxolimab in advanced cancers. The V end lost 6 bases, the J end lost 4 bases, and 5 bases lay between the germline ends. CDR1 is LNHDA and CDR2 is SQIVND in the germline V gene (reference sequence). The CDR3 consists of 11 residues. The method was immunoSEQ multiplex PCR; TCRdb's version includes in-frame clones alone and lacks a portion of them. The repertoire holds tens of thousands of clones, with about nine tenths as singletons. The sample consisted of CD4+ or CD8+ T cells sorted from blood, taken in a trial of the OX40 agonist ivuxolimab. The chain is built from TRBV19 and TRBJ2-3; TRBD1 might be the D (5 bases). The sequence was obtained from an adult with an advanced solid tumor such as melanoma, head and neck, liver or kidney cancer. Written as DNA, the CDR3 is TGTGCCAGTAGCAGGGCAGATACGCAGTATTTT. It is translated as CASSRADTQYF.